The 7 T cell receptor beta chains below come from one sample, sequenced in a study of blood T cell repertoires in COVID-19. Assay: immunoSEQ multiplex PCR; the TCRdb copy retains only in-frame clones and omits some. The sample yields roughly 99,000 clones, 88% seen once. What was sequenced was peripheral blood. These receptors came from a man in his fifties with COVID-19, enrolled during active disease.

This chain joins TRBV7-8 and TRBJ1-5; D gene ambiguous. The V gene's germline CDR1 is SGHVS and CDR2 FQNEAQ. The length of the CDR3 is 14 residues. With 4 bases removed from V and 3 bases from J, the gap between germline ends came to 10 bases. CDR3 sequence reads: CASSSTSINQPQHF. CDR3 nucleotides: TGTGCCAGCAGCTCGACATCAATCAATCAGCCCCAGCATTTT.

The rearrangement uses TRBV14 and TRBJ2-1; possible D gene TRBD1, 6 bases. The CDR3 totals 12 residues. V lost 3 bases and J lost 9, with 9 bases in between. The V gene's germline CDR1 is SGHDN and CDR2 FVKESK. CDR3 nucleotides: TGTGCCAGCAGCCATACAGGGTTTGAGCAGTTCTTC. Its translation is CASSHTGFEQFF.

The chain recombines TRBV6-6 with TRBJ1-1; 9 bases match TRBD1. The CDR3 is made up of 16 amino acids. V lost 5 bases to trimming and J lost 0 bases; unmatched junction nucleotides: 7. Germline CDR1 and CDR2: MNHNY and SVGAGI (reference sequence). CDR3 bases: TGTGCCAGCAGTCGGTCCGGGACAGGGATGAACACTGAAGCTTTCTTT. Its protein is CASSRSGTGMNTEAFF.

This clone was counted only a few times. The chain has TRBV11-2 and TRBJ2-2; a possible D gene is TRBD1 (6 bases). The CDR3 extends over 13 amino acids. Trimming cost V 4 bases and J 7 bases, with 10 bases left between them. Germline V gene sequence: CDR1 SGHAT, CDR2 FQNNGV. CDR3 sequence (DNA): TGTGCCAGCAGCTCCCGGACAGACGGGGAGCTGTTTTTT. Encoded protein: CASSSRTDGELFF.

The CDR3: CASIAGTGGNEQFF. In DNA, the CDR3 is TGCGCCAGCATCGCCGGGACAGGGGGGAATGAGCAGTTCTTC. The rearrangement uses TRBV5-1 and TRBJ2-1, with 11 bases identical to TRBD1. CDR3 size: 14 residues. Germline assignment: CDR1 SGHRS and CDR2 YFSETQ. With V trimmed by 6 bases and J by 7 bases, 6 bases remained unmatched.

The rearrangement joins TRBV3-1 (or the pseudogene TRBV3-2) to TRBJ2-1, with TRBD1 matching 8 bases. Germline loops: CDR1 LGHDT, CDR2 YNNKEL (reference sequence). Trimming took 4 bases from V and 0 from J; bases not matched to a gene: 8. CDR3 length equals 17 residues. CDR3 sequence reads: CASSPKHRGFSYNEQFF. CDR3 in DNA: TGTGCCAGCAGCCCCAAACACAGGGGGTTCTCCTACAATGAGCAGTTCTTC.

This clone was seen at least ten times. J is TRBJ2-1 and V is TRBV28; possibly TRBD2 for D (6 bases). The germline V gene has CDR1 MDHEN and CDR2 SYDVKM. CDR3 size: 14 residues. V lost 5 bases to trimming and J lost 3 bases, with 11 bases between them. The CDR3: CASSPRTNYNEQFF. DNA of the CDR3: TGTGCCAGCAGTCCGCGGACTAACTACAATGAGCAGTTCTTC.